This entry lists 27 T cell receptor beta chains sequenced from one sample in a study of T cell responses to AZD1222 COVID-19 vaccine. Assay: immunoSEQ multiplex PCR; the TCRdb copy retains only in-frame clones and omits some. The data show about 150,000 clones, around 88% seen once. The sequenced sample was peripheral blood, obtained on day 0 of AZD1222 vaccination. The receptor source for this set is an adult in good health.

This clone was recorded a few times. The chain has TRBV6-5 and TRBJ2-1; either TRBD1 or TRBD2 may fit D (6 bases each). The CDR3 is 14 residues long. Germline CDR1 MNHEY, CDR2 SVGAGI. Trimming took off 6 bases at V and 3 bases at J, with 12 bases between the two ends. CDR3 residues: CASREGDGYNEQFF. CDR3 DNA sequence: TGTGCCAGCAGGGAGGGGGATGGCTACAATGAGCAGTTCTTC.

This chain joins TRBV28 and TRBJ1-5; 7 bases align to TRBD1. Germline V gives CDR1 MDHEN, CDR2 SYDVKM. The length of the CDR3 is 14 residues. J lost 6 bases, V lost 5 bases, and 7 bases had no gene match. The DNA for the CDR3 is TGTGCCAGCAGTCCCGCGACAGGGTCTCAGCCCCAGCATTTT. This translates into CASSPATGSQPQHF.

The chain couples TRBV13 to TRBJ2-3; D might be TRBD1 or TRBD2, each matching 5 bases. The CDR3 extends over 16 amino acids. Germline V gives CDR1 PRHDT, CDR2 FYEKMQ (reference sequence). The V gene lost 0 bases and the J gene lost 1 base, with 11 bases spanning the gap. CDR3: CASSLGLRDRTDTQYF. The CDR3 DNA sequence: TGTGCCAGCAGCTTAGGGCTTAGGGACCGCACAGATACGCAGTATTTT.

The chain combines TRBV28 with TRBJ1-2; D unclear. The V gene's germline CDR1 is MDHEN and CDR2 SYDVKM. The length of the CDR3 is 13 residues. Trimming took off 2 bases at V and 4 bases at J, with 8 bases between the two ends. CDR3: CASSLLDGYGYTF. As DNA, the CDR3 is TGTGCCAGCAGTTTACTGGACGGCTATGGCTACACCTTC.

The chain recombines TRBV27 with TRBJ1-1; 8 bases line up with TRBD1. Trimming removed 5 bases from V and 4 bases from J; junction bases left unmatched: 12. Per the germline V gene, CDR1 is MNHEY and CDR2 is SMNVEV (reference sequence). The CDR3 sequence is 16 residues long. CDR3 sequence reads: CASSLSDRVGFTEAFF. The CDR3 region has the DNA TGTGCCAGCAGTCTCTCGGACAGGGTAGGATTCACTGAAGCTTTCTTT.

CDR3 DNA: TGTGCCAGCACGCCCTTTACAGGGTCGATTGGCTACACCTTC. The encoded protein is CASTPFTGSIGYTF. The V gene is TRBV27, the J gene TRBJ1-2; D possibly corresponds to TRBD1 (6 bases). With 7 bases removed from V and 7 bases from J, the gap between germline ends came to 19 bases. Per the germline V gene, CDR1 is MNHEY and CDR2 is SMNVEV (reference sequence). CDR3 length equals 14 residues.

The chain has TRBV29-1 and TRBJ2-1; no definite D call. In germline, CDR1 is SQVTM, CDR2 ANQGSEA. V was pared by 6 bases and J by 0 bases, with 12 bases between. This CDR3 is 14 amino acids long. CDR3 DNA: TGCAGCGTCGGCACTCGGAGCTCCTACAATGAGCAGTTCTTC. It is translated as CSVGTRSSYNEQFF.

This rearrangement joins TRBV5-1 to TRBJ2-2; 8 bases map to TRBD2. Germline loops: CDR1 SGHRS, CDR2 YFSETQ. This CDR3 contains 16 residues. V shed 3 bases and J 6 bases; nucleotides not matched to a gene: 10. The CDR3 coding sequence is TGCGCCAGCAGCTCGGGAAGCGGGAGAATTGCCGGGGAGCTGTTTTTT. It is translated as CASSSGSGRIAGELFF.

CDR3 in amino acids: CASSSGVSITEAFF. CDR3 nucleotide sequence: TGTGCCAGCAGCTCAGGGGTATCAATAACTGAAGCTTTCTTT. The chain couples TRBV7-9 to TRBJ1-1, with D maybe TRBD1 (6 bases). The germline gives CDR1 SEHNR, CDR2 FQNEAQ (reference sequence). V shed 4 bases and J shed 5 bases, with 14 bases lying between them. The CDR3 runs to 14 residues.

The chain couples TRBV4-2 to TRBJ1-2; 10 nucleotides agree with TRBD1. The CDR3 is made up of 15 amino acids. Trimming took 0 bases from V and 8 from J; bases not matched to a gene: 6. CDR1 LGHNA and CDR2 YNFKEQ come from the germline V gene. The CDR3 is CASSQDRDRGNGYTF. The DNA for the CDR3 is TGTGCCAGCAGCCAAGATCGGGACAGGGGTAACGGCTACACCTTC.

Here the CDR3 DNA reads TGTGCTAGTGGTTTGCTCGGGACGGGGACCCAGTACTTC. Encoded protein: CASGLLGTGTQYF. V and J are TRBV12-5 and TRBJ2-5, with D possibly being TRBD1 or TRBD2 (5 bases each). The CDR3 is made up of 13 amino acids. Germline-derived CDR1 and CDR2 are LGHNT and FRNRAP. V lost 2 bases and J lost 7, with 11 bases in between.

Comment on this clone: This specimen includes other DNA sequences encoding the same CDR3. The V and J genes are TRBV18 and TRBJ1-1, with no clear D. Germline V lookup: CDR1 KGHSH, CDR2 LQKENI. V was pared by 3 bases and J by 1 base, with 6 bases between. The CDR3 loop spans 13 amino acids. CDR3 loop: CASSPNGNTEAFF. Here the CDR3 DNA reads TGTGCCAGCTCACCGAACGGGAACACTGAAGCTTTCTTT. The full variable domain, in which reference TRBV18 and TRBJ1-1 provide the parts outside the CDR3, is NAGVMQNPRHLVRRRGQEARLRCSPMKGHSHVYWYRQLPEEGLKFMVYLQKENIIDESGMPKERFSAEFPKEGPSILRIQQVVRGDSAAYFCASSPNGNTEAFFGQGTRLTVV.

This rearrangement joins TRBV3-1 (or the pseudogene TRBV3-2) to TRBJ2-1, with 9 bases lining up with TRBD1. Germline V lookup: CDR1 LGHDT, CDR2 YNNKEL (reference sequence). CDR3 length: 15 amino acids. J lost 6 bases, V lost 4 bases, and 7 bases had no gene match. CDR3 in DNA: TGTGCCAGCAGCCGACCCCGGGACAGGGCCAATGAGCAGTTCTTC. Translated, it gives CASSRPRDRANEQFF.

This clone was picked up a small number of times. The CDR3 here is CASSLLKSPQYF. CDR3 DNA: TGTGCCAGCAGTTTATTAAAGAGCCCCCAGTATTTT. This chain joins TRBV28 and TRBJ2-3; no clear D gene. The germline CDR1 and CDR2 sequences are MDHEN and SYDVKM. Between the trimmed V and J ends, which lost 1 base and 12 bases, there was a span of 11 bases. The CDR3 covers 12 residues. Full variable domain (outside the CDR3, taken from reference TRBV28 and TRBJ2-3): DVKVTQSSRYLVKRTGEKVFLECVQDMDHENMFWYRQDPGLGLRLIYFSYDVKMKEKGDIPEGYSVSREKKERFSLILESASTNQTSMYLCASSLLKSPQYFGPGTRLTVL.

This clone has more than one count but fewer than ten. At the DNA level, this CDR3 is encoded by other sequences in the same sample as well. This chain uses TRBV7-9 with TRBJ2-7; 10 bases agree with TRBD1. Germline trimming cut 3 bases from V and 3 bases from J; bases unmatched to any gene: 5. The CDR3 is made up of 15 amino acids. The germline gives CDR1 SEHNR, CDR2 FQNEAQ (reference sequence). The CDR3 coding sequence is TGTGCCAGCAGCTTTTCCCGGACAGGGGGCTACGAGCAGTACTTC. The encoded protein is CASSFSRTGGYEQYF. The whole variable domain, filled in from reference TRBV7-9 and TRBJ2-7, reads DTGVSQNPRHKITKRGQNVTFRCDPISEHNRLYWYRQTLGQGPEFLTYFQNEAQLEKSRLLSDRFSAERPKGSFSTLEIQRTEQGDSAMYLCASSFSRTGGYEQYFGPGTRLTVT.

The chain joins TRBV10-3 to TRBJ1-5; 7 bases fit TRBD1. V lost 6 bases and J lost 5; bases outside the gene matches: 10. This CDR3 is 15 amino acids long. Germline V lookup: CDR1 ENHRY, CDR2 SYGVKD. The CDR3 DNA follows: TGTGCCATCAGAGGCGACAGGGCTGGGGATCAGCCCCAGCATTTT. This translates into CAIRGDRAGDQPQHF.

This clone was seen only once. CDR3 in amino acids: CASSPGSGLSGELFF. The CDR3 DNA reads as TGTGCCAGCTCACCAGGATCGGGGCTTAGCGGGGAGCTGTTTTTT. The genes are TRBV18 and TRBJ2-2, with D perhaps TRBD1 or TRBD2 (5 bases each). CDR3 length: 15 residues. Per the germline V gene, CDR1 is KGHSH and CDR2 is LQKENI. The V end lost 2 bases, the J end lost 7 bases, and 14 bases lay between the germline ends.

The chain combines TRBV9 with TRBJ2-2; no firm D call. Germline assignment: CDR1 SGDLS and CDR2 YYNGEE. V was shortened by 3 bases and J by 1 base, with 7 bases between the two germline ends. The CDR3 consists of 14 residues. In DNA form, the CDR3 reads TGTGCCAGCAGCGGCGGATTGAACACCGGGGAGCTGTTTTTT. Translating gives CASSGGLNTGELFF. Together with reference TRBV9 and TRBJ2-2, the CDR3 gives the full variable domain: DSGVTQTPKHLITATGQRVTLRCSPRSGDLSVYWYQQSLDQGLQFLIQYYNGEERAKGNILERFSAQQFPDLHSELNLSSLELGDSALYFCASSGGLNTGELFFGEGSRLTVL.

This chain joins TRBV18 and TRBJ2-2; 8 positions agree with TRBD1. Trimming took 3 bases from V and 3 from J; bases not matched to a gene: 9. There are 17 residues in the CDR3. Germline V lookup: CDR1 KGHSH, CDR2 LQKENI. Here the CDR3 DNA reads TGTGCCAGCTCACCGACAGGGGCCCATCGTTACACCGGGGAGCTGTTTTTT. It is translated as CASSPTGAHRYTGELFF.

The chain joins TRBV9 to TRBJ1-2; D remains ambiguous. V lost 1 base and J lost 0, with 7 bases in between. Germline CDR1 SGDLS, CDR2 YYNGEE. The CDR3 is made up of 14 amino acids. The CDR3 protein is CASSVQAANYGYTF. CDR3 in DNA: TGTGCCAGCAGCGTACAGGCTGCTAACTATGGCTACACCTTC.

The V call is TRBV30, the J call TRBJ1-2, with D tentatively TRBD1 (6 bases). The CDR3 sequence is 13 residues long. With 5 bases removed from V and 7 bases from J, the gap between germline ends came to 17 bases. Germline values: CDR1 GTSNPN, CDR2 SVGIG (reference sequence). The CDR3 region is CAWGPGGLRGYTF. The CDR3 bases are TGTGCCTGGGGCCCCGGGGGGCTACGTGGCTACACCTTC.

This clone has only a few counts. The V and J genes are TRBV11-3 and TRBJ2-6; D is undetermined. The germline V gene has CDR1 SGHNT and CDR2 YENEEA. With 8 bases removed from V and 0 bases from J, the gap between germline ends came to 2 bases. The CDR3 is 12 residues long. This CDR3 reads CASGSGANVLTF. As DNA, the CDR3 is TGTGCCAGCGGCTCTGGGGCCAACGTCCTGACTTTC.

The chain links TRBV7-2 to TRBJ2-1, with a tentative D call TRBD2 (5 bases). The CDR3 extends over 13 amino acids. The germline V and J ends were trimmed by 1 base and 15 bases, with 16 bases remaining between them. Germline-derived CDR1 and CDR2 are SGHTA and FQGNSA. The CDR3 here is CASSLDGGGRRFF. CDR3 nucleotides: TGTGCCAGCAGCTTAGACGGTGGAGGAAGGCGGTTCTTC.

The chain uses TRBV30 and TRBJ1-1; D is uncertain. From germline, CDR1 is GTSNPN and CDR2 SVGIG (reference sequence). The ends were cut back, 5 bases at V and 11 bases at J, with 12 bases in the middle. The CDR3 consists of 10 residues. The CDR3 loop reads CAWAGVGAFF. In DNA form, the CDR3 reads TGTGCCTGGGCCGGGGTGGGCGCTTTCTTT.

In its sample, this clone was seen a few times. The chain combines TRBV4-2 with TRBJ1-2; 12 nucleotides line up with TRBD1. V lost 2 bases to trimming and J lost 5 bases; unmatched junction nucleotides: 6. This CDR3 has 16 amino acids. Germline values: CDR1 LGHNA, CDR2 YNFKEQ. The CDR3 DNA sequence: TGTGCCAGCAGCCAATACCCGGGACAGGGGGCTTATGGCTACACCTTC. Its translation is CASSQYPGQGAYGYTF.

This clone was seen just once. The genes are TRBV25-1 and TRBJ1-2, with TRBD1 matching over 9 bases. The CDR3 is 13 amino acids. Germline loops: CDR1 MGHDK, CDR2 SYGVNS. Unmatched junction bases numbered 4, after V lost 7 bases and J lost 4 bases. The CDR3 coding sequence is TGTGCCAGCAACAGGGGGCCGAGCTATGGCTACACCTTC. Amino acid sequence: CASNRGPSYGYTF.

The chain uses TRBV6-5 and TRBJ1-5, with a tentative D call TRBD1 (6 bases). CDR3 size: 14 residues. Germline V gene data show CDR1 as MNHEY and CDR2 as SVGAGI. Trimming took off 7 bases at V and 5 bases at J, with 15 bases between the two ends. The CDR3 loop is CASTGAGYYQPQHF. CDR3 DNA: TGTGCCAGCACAGGGGCGGGGTACTATCAGCCCCAGCATTTT.